This is a list of T cell receptor beta chains from one sample in a study of blood T cell repertoires in COVID-19. TCRdb's table, derived via immunoSEQ multiplex PCR, lists solely in-frame clones and lacks some. The sample includes more than 150,000 clones, roughly 87% of them seen just once. The specimen sequenced was PBMCs or T cells enriched from blood (not recorded which). These receptor sequences come from a man aged 50-60 years who had recovered from COVID-19. Each CDR3 is given with its conserved first and last residue. The order of the fields is clone size, V gene, D gene, J gene, CDR3 DNA, CDR3 protein. A D gene is named only where the DNA matches it firmly. Where a row states a size, it is once, few, many or the class of an expanded clone; other rows omit it.

few	TRBV10-3	NA	TRBJ2-2	TGTGCCATCAGTGCCCGGGAAGGTGGCACCGGGGAGCTGTTTTTT	CAISAREGGTGELFF
NA	TRBV7-3	TRBD2	TRBJ2-1	TGTGCCAGCAGCCCAACGGCGGCGGGAGTGGATAATGAGCAGTTCTTC	CASSPTAAGVDNEQFF
NA	TRBV4-1	NA	TRBJ2-7	TGCGCCAGCAGCCAATACGCGCGGCCCACATCCTACGAGCAGTACTTC	CASSQYARPTSYEQYF
NA	TRBV6-5	TRBD1	TRBJ1-1	TGTGCCAGCAGTCGAGACAGGGTTTCTGAAGCTTTCTTT	CASSRDRVSEAFF
NA	TRBV11-2	TRBD1	TRBJ1-2	TGTGCCAGCAGCCCTAGGGGGCTGAATGGCTACACCTTC	CASSPRGLNGYTF
NA	TRBV7-8	TRBD1	TRBJ1-3	TGTGCCAGCAGCCAGGGGGCCGGGAACACCATATATTTT	CASSQGAGNTIYF
NA	TRBV3-1/TRBV3-2	NA	TRBJ2-7	TGTGCCAGCACCTATGGTCCGTCTTCCCTATACGAGCAGTACTTC	CASTYGPSSLYEQYF
NA	TRBV18	NA	TRBJ1-1	TGTGCCAGCTCACCTTCCCGGGATCACAGGGCCGACACTGAAGCTTTCTTT	CASSPSRDHRADTEAFF
NA	TRBV2	NA	TRBJ2-1	TGTGCCAGCATGGCAGGAGAGCAGTTCTTC	CASMAGEQFF
NA	TRBV5-6	NA	TRBJ1-1	TGTGCCAGCGTGCGCAGGGGAAACATGAACACTGAAGCTTTCTTT	CASVRRGNMNTEAFF
NA	TRBV10-1	NA	TRBJ1-1	TGCGCCAGCAGTGAGGACAGGTTTGAGTCGGCTTTCTTT	CASSEDRFESAFF
NA	TRBV3-1/TRBV3-2	NA	TRBJ1-2	TGTGCCAGCAGCCTAGCGGGCTTGGGCGATGGCTACACCTTC	CASSLAGLGDGYTF
NA	TRBV30	NA	TRBJ1-5	TGTGCCTGGAGTGTGGGGGCAGAGGGGCCCCAGCATTTT	CAWSVGAEGPQHF
NA	TRBV10-3	TRBD1	TRBJ2-2	TGTGCCATCAGTGAGCCGGACAGGTTAGCGAACACCGGGGAGCTGTTTTTT	CAISEPDRLANTGELFF
NA	TRBV18	NA	TRBJ1-2	TGTGCCAGCTCACCTCCACAGGCCTCTAACTATGGCTACACCTTC	CASSPPQASNYGYTF
NA	TRBV28	TRBD1	TRBJ1-2	TGTGCCAGCAGCGGACCTGCGGGACAGGGAGTCGGGTATGGCTACACCTTC	CASSGPAGQGVGYGYTF
NA	TRBV9	NA	TRBJ1-6	TGTGCCAGCAGCGCGGGGATGGGAGGGTCGGATTCACCCCTCCACTTT	CASSAGMGGSDSPLHF
NA	TRBV27	NA	TRBJ1-2	TGTGCCAGCAGTTCCGCAGGGGCATCCTATGGCTACACCTTC	CASSSAGASYGYTF
NA	TRBV2	NA	TRBJ2-3	TGTGCCAGCAGTGTTCGGCGAGGTGGCACAGATACGCAGTATTTT	CASSVRRGGTDTQYF
NA	TRBV24-1	NA	TRBJ2-3	TGTGCCACCAGTGACTACGACAGGAGTAGCACAGATACGCAGTATTTT	CATSDYDRSSTDTQYF
NA	TRBV5-1	NA	TRBJ2-3	TGCGCCAGCAGCTTGGCCGGGGGACAGCGATCCCTCCATACGCAGTATTTT	CASSLAGGQRSLHTQYF
NA	TRBV5-1	TRBD1	TRBJ1-1	TGCGCCAGCAGCTTGCTACAGGGGATGAACACTGAAGCTTTCTTT	CASSLLQGMNTEAFF
NA	TRBV12-3/TRBV12-4	NA	TRBJ2-7	TGTGCCAGCAGTTTTACCGGGGAGCAGTACTTC	CASSFTGEQYF
NA	TRBV2	NA	TRBJ1-6	TGTGCCAGCAGTGAAATCCGGGGGTCCTATAATTCACCCCTCCACTTT	CASSEIRGSYNSPLHF
NA	TRBV28	TRBD1	TRBJ1-2	TGTGCCAGCAGACACCCACCGGGACAGGGGGCGGGGGGCTACACCTTC	CASRHPPGQGAGGYTF
NA	TRBV11-2	NA	TRBJ2-5	TGTGCCAGCAACAGCATACCGGGAGAGGCCCAGTACTTC	CASNSIPGEAQYF
NA	TRBV7-8	TRBD1	TRBJ1-2	TGTGCCAGCAGCCCACGGACAGGGGTTCGCAACTATGGCTACACCTTC	CASSPRTGVRNYGYTF
NA	TRBV5-1	TRBD1	TRBJ1-6	TGCGCCAGCAGCTTGGAGACAGGGACCAATTCACCCCTCCACTTT	CASSLETGTNSPLHF
NA	TRBV29-1	TRBD1	TRBJ1-4	TGCAGCGTCGTAACCGGGACAGCGGCTAATGAAAAACTGTTTTTT	CSVVTGTAANEKLFF
NA	TRBV20-1	NA	TRBJ2-5	TGCAGTGCTGTTAGCGAGGAGACCCAGTACTTC	CSAVSEETQYF
NA	TRBV18	NA	TRBJ1-2	TGTGCCAGCTCACTTGCGGGACTCATCAGCGTTGGCTACACCTTC	CASSLAGLISVGYTF
NA	TRBV18	TRBD1	TRBJ1-2	TGTGCCAGCTCGCAACAGGGGACCACCTATGGCTACACCTTC	CASSQQGTTYGYTF
NA	TRBV2	NA	TRBJ1-6	TGTGCCAGCAAAGATCGGACAGCCCTTAGTTCACCCCTCCACTTT	CASKDRTALSSPLHF
NA	TRBV3-1/TRBV3-2	NA	TRBJ2-3	TGTGCCAGCAGCTACCACATTGGCTCTAGCACAGATACGCAGTATTTT	CASSYHIGSSTDTQYF
NA	TRBV24-1	TRBD1	TRBJ1-4	TGTGCCACCAGTGACGGACAGGCCGCAACTAATGAAAAACTGTTTTTT	CATSDGQAATNEKLFF
NA	TRBV7-2	NA	TRBJ1-5	TGTGCCAGCAGCTCGAGCCCCAGGGTTGGCAATCAGCCCCAGCATTTT	CASSSSPRVGNQPQHF
NA	TRBV7-8	TRBD2	TRBJ2-7	TGTGCCAGCAGCTTATCTGGACTAGCGGGGGCCGGCGAGCAGTACTTC	CASSLSGLAGAGEQYF
NA	TRBV5-1	NA	TRBJ2-2	TGCGCCAGCAGCTTGACTAGCCTGAGGACCGGGGAGCTGTTTTTT	CASSLTSLRTGELFF
NA	TRBV6-5	NA	TRBJ2-7	TGTGCCAGCAGTCCAAACAGGGCCCCCTACGAGCAGTACTTC	CASSPNRAPYEQYF
NA	TRBV27	TRBD2	TRBJ2-1	TGTGCCAGCAGTTTATTTCCCCGGGGGGGCTCCTACAATGAGCAGTTCTTC	CASSLFPRGGSYNEQFF
NA	TRBV7-8	TRBD1	TRBJ2-7	TGTGCCAGCAGCTTCGGGACAGGGGCCCCCCTTGCCTACGAGCAGTACTTC	CASSFGTGAPLAYEQYF
NA	TRBV28	NA	TRBJ1-2	TGTGCCAGCAGAGCGGACCGGTGGGGCTACACCTTC	CASRADRWGYTF
NA	TRBV6-6	TRBD1	TRBJ1-2	TGTGCCAGCAGACTGGGACAGTATGGCTACACCTTC	CASRLGQYGYTF
NA	TRBV2	NA	TRBJ1-1	TGTGCCAGCCTGACAGGTATGAACACTGAAGCTTTCTTT	CASLTGMNTEAFF
NA	TRBV24-1	NA	TRBJ2-7	TGTGCCACCAGTGATTTTTCGGAGCAGTACTTC	CATSDFSEQYF
once	TRBV3-1/TRBV3-2	NA	TRBJ1-1	TGTGCCAGCAGCCCTTCCGTAGGCGGAGACACTGAAGCTTTCTTT	CASSPSVGGDTEAFF
NA	TRBV6-1	TRBD2	TRBJ2-7	TGTGCCAGCAGTGAACTGGGCGGGAGCTCCTACGAGCAGTACTTC	CASSELGGSSYEQYF
NA	TRBV10-3	TRBD2	TRBJ2-3	TGTGCCATCAGTGACGAACTAGCGGGAGATACGCAGTATTTT	CAISDELAGDTQYF
NA	TRBV24-1	NA	TRBJ2-5	TGTGCCACCAGTGAAGCCCTAGCTGAGACCCAGTACTTC	CATSEALAETQYF
NA	TRBV11-2	NA	TRBJ1-2	TGTGCCAGCAGCTTAGCCGTTGCAGGGGCCAGCTATGGCTACACCTTC	CASSLAVAGASYGYTF
NA	TRBV19	NA	TRBJ2-7	TGTGCCAGTAGTGCAGCAGGGGTTTGGGAGTACGAGCAGTACTTC	CASSAAGVWEYEQYF
NA	TRBV2	NA	TRBJ1-6	TGTGCCAGCAGTGAAGTGTTTCAGGGTAATTCACCCCTCCACTTT	CASSEVFQGNSPLHF